The clone carrying this T cell receptor (beta chain) was counted ten times or more. Its antigen is as yet unknown. V gave up 1 base and J gave up 5 bases, with 1 base separating them. CDR1 is KGHDR and CDR2 is SFDVKD in the germline V gene. CDR3 length: 11 amino acids. Researchers defined stable Graves' hyperthyroidism as no ophthalmopathy progression within 18 months. It was uncontrolled infection, other autoimmune disease, pregnancy or lactation that excluded patients. This specimen belongs to a study of T cells in Graves' hyperthyroidism and ophthalmopathy. About the research overall: At the time of initial diagnosis and before any treatment, peripheral blood was collected. Study-level findings and limits: A median about 6.2 months before onset, the model predicted ophthalmopathy.

Amplified regions were TCR beta CDR3 sequences from RNA transcripts. The TCR CDR3 first-round RT-PCR relied on the HTBI primer set. TCRdb ran MiXCR on the multiplex PCR reads and lists one entry per CDR3 protein. The sample holds hundreds of thousands of distinct CDR3 sequences, roughly an eighth seen once. Sequenced input: blood. This receptor was taken from a woman under 30 with Graves' hyperthyroidism. The rearrangement joins TRBV24-1 to TRBJ1-1; D unresolved. CDR3 in amino acids: CATSDLTEAFF. CDR3 in DNA: TGTGCCACCAGTGATTTAACTGAAGCTTTCTTT.